This T cell receptor (beta chain) comes out of a study of T cell clonotyping in hematopoietic cell transplantation (dated by TCRdb to the early 2020s). Context from the whole study: A total of 120 to 150 blood samples were gathered in the study from over 30 consecutive transplant recipients along with their related donors. Patient recruitment ran from late 2015 to January 2017, and follow-up continued until late 2020 or death.

On this clone: Its antigen target is currently unknown. Base qualities are missing; no much larger clone stands one base away.

On the study overall, not on this receptor specifically: Broader TCR repertoire diversity after transplant was predicted by Inverse Simpson Index values from donors and from recipients before transplant. After transplant, TCR diversity in recipients dropped, and pathologically expanded clonotypes climbed progressively between day 30 and day 180. Only a small fraction of recipient repertoires overlapped donor repertoires, with over 97% appearing de novo at the given depth. The sample size was limited, and because cells were not sorted, the contributions of CD4 and CD8 repertoires could not be separated.

TCR beta CDR3 regions were amplified from genomic DNA with the immunoSEQ assay, a bias-controlled multiplex PCR using V- and J-specific primers. In a second PCR step, the CDR3 amplicons were tagged with a proprietary barcode plus Illumina adapter sequences. An Illumina MiSeq instrument was used to sequence the CDR3 libraries. As for how the authors treated the data: Export and quality control were done with immunoSEQ Analyzer 3.0, while downstream analyses used R Bioconductor and Immunarch. Only productive rearrangements in the normalized downsampled data set went into calculating the repertoire metrics. Pathologically expanded clonotypes were defined as those larger than 5 templates in the normalized cohort. Repertoire diversity was measured with the Inverse Simpson Index. The non-normalized data set was used for CMV-specificity analyses so that all clonotypes could be captured. What TCRdb holds here is the immuneACCESS table cut down to in-frame rearrangements. Part of the clones is not present; checked against another copy, under half of the missing clones reflect an unresolved V gene, and the others are unexplained. The V and J calls and clone size come from that table; D and trimming were worked out from the DNA. Across this sample there are about 41,000 clones, with roughly 96% seen only once. The ten largest clones capture approximately 1% of the sample.

Blood samples for TCR beta sequencing were given by related transplant donors. Nuclei Lysis Solution was used to extract genomic DNA from fresh or cryopreserved unfractionated peripheral blood mononuclear cells. Including cysteine and phenylalanine, the CDR3 has 15 amino acids. Kept here is only the CDR3 DNA, which spans 45 bases and is read in frame from base 1. The germline V gene encodes CDR1 SGHAT and CDR2 FQDESV (reference sequence). V lost 6 bases and J lost 6 bases, and the count of bases not matched to a germline gene is 8. This chain is built from TRBV11-1 and TRBJ2-3, and TRBD1 aligns with 11 junction nucleotides. The sample comprised peripheral blood mononuclear cells. The origin of this receptor is a man aged 25-40 years in good health. Some clones in this sample may be carry-over from other donors' samples. The DNA sequence reads TGTGCCAGCAGTATCGCTGGGACAGGGGGGGATACGCAGTATTTT. This encodes CASSIAGTGGDTQYF. Outside the CDR3, residues come from the reference TRBV11-1 and TRBJ2-3 proteins, so the full variable domain is: EAEVAQSPRYKITEKSQAVAFWCDPISGHATLYWYRQILGQGPELLVQFQDESVVDDSQLPKDRFSAERLKGVDSTLKIQPAELGDSAMYLCASSIAGTGGDTQYFGPGTRLTVL.